These T cell receptor beta chains were read from a single sample in a study of blood T cell repertoires in COVID-19. Assay: immunoSEQ multiplex PCR; the TCRdb copy retains only in-frame clones and omits some. The sample has some 410,000 clones, around 89% seen once. Material: PBMCs or T cells enriched from blood (not recorded which). These receptors originate from a woman aged 25 to 39 with acute COVID-19. The CDR3 runs from the conserved cysteine through the conserved F or W. The D gene is left open where the match is weak. Where a row states a size, it is once, few, many or the class of an expanded clone; other rows omit it.

NA,NA,TRBV24-1,TRBJ1-2,TGTGCCACCAGTGAGGGGGGACCGCACACTGACTATGGCTACACCTTC,CATSEGGPHTDYGYTF
NA,once,TRBV7-9,TRBJ1-6,TGTGCCAGCAGCCTCAACTCTGCGACGGGGAATTCACCCCTCCACTTT,CASSLNSATGNSPLHF
TRBD1,once,TRBV2,TRBJ1-4,TGTGCCAGCAGCCAAACGGGACAGATGGATGAAAAACTGTTTTTT,CASSQTGQMDEKLFF
NA,NA,TRBV9,TRBJ2-5,TGTGCCAGCAGCAAGGGGGTATTAGAGACCCAGTACTTC,CASSKGVLETQYF
TRBD1,NA,TRBV6-5,TRBJ2-7,TGTGCCAGCAGTCCCGACAGGGCCGAGCAGTACTTC,CASSPDRAEQYF
TRBD1,few,TRBV30,TRBJ1-4,TGTGCCTGGAGCCTCCCGACAGGGGCACGGGAAAAACTGTTTTTT,CAWSLPTGAREKLFF
TRBD2,NA,TRBV6-2/TRBV6-3,TRBJ2-1,TGTGCCAGCAGCCCGACTAGCGGGGGGGCCAATGAGCAGTTCTTC,CASSPTSGGANEQFF
NA,NA,TRBV21-1,TRBJ2-4,TGTGCCAGCAGCACCCCTTTAACAGGGGCCAAAAACATTCAGTACTTC,CASSTPLTGAKNIQYF
TRBD2,NA,TRBV10-2,TRBJ2-1,TGCGCCAGCAGTGACCCGGGGGGGGCCGACAATGAGCAGTTCTTC,CASSDPGGADNEQFF
NA,NA,TRBV2,TRBJ2-3,TGTGCCACCAGAGCGACAGGAGGTAGCACAGATACGCAGTATTTT,CATRATGGSTDTQYF
TRBD1,many,TRBV27,TRBJ1-5,TGTGCCAGCAGTTTGGGGACAGGGGGCCAGAATCAGCCCCAGCATTTT,CASSLGTGGQNQPQHF
TRBD1,NA,TRBV19,TRBJ1-5,TGTGCCAGTAGTGTACAGGGGCTTAATCAGCCCCAGCATTTT,CASSVQGLNQPQHF
NA,once,TRBV5-1,TRBJ2-7,TGCGCCAGCAGCTTGGCGACAGATACCTACGAGCAGTACTTC,CASSLATDTYEQYF
TRBD1,NA,TRBV30,TRBJ1-3,TGTGCCTGGATGACAGGGGGTATCTCTGGAAACACCATATATTTT,CAWMTGGISGNTIYF
NA,NA,TRBV5-6,TRBJ2-1,TGTGCCATCTGGGGGGGGCCCCGATTTTTGAATGAGCAGTTCTTC,CAIWGGPRFLNEQFF
TRBD1,NA,TRBV29-1,TRBJ1-2,TGCAGCGGGGGGACAGGGGGCTATGGCTACACCTTC,CSGGTGGYGYTF
TRBD1,NA,TRBV5-1,TRBJ1-1,TGCGCCAGCACCGGGACAGGGGGCGCCGGGATGAACACTGAAGCTTTCTTT,CASTGTGGAGMNTEAFF
NA,NA,TRBV7-2,TRBJ2-3,TGTGCCAGCAGCCTCACCGGGACACCCGGTGTGGCGCAGTATTTT,CASSLTGTPGVAQYF
TRBD2,NA,TRBV5-1,TRBJ2-1,TGCGCCAGCAGCTCAATCACAGCGGGGGGGCTGGTAGATGAGCAGTTCTTC,CASSSITAGGLVDEQFF
NA,NA,TRBV29-1,TRBJ1-2,TGCAGCGTGCCGGGTGACTATGGCTACACCTTC,CSVPGDYGYTF
NA,NA,TRBV19,TRBJ2-2,TGTGCCACCGGGTCCGGACTATCTGTCTGGGAGCTGTTTTTT,CATGSGLSVWELFF
TRBD2,NA,TRBV10-1,TRBJ2-1,TGCGCCAGCAGTCAAGCTAGCGGGGGGGACTACAATGAGCAGTTCTTC,CASSQASGGDYNEQFF
NA,NA,TRBV6-4,TRBJ2-1,TGTGCCAGCTCCCAGGGGATGAACAATGAGCAGTTCTTC,CASSQGMNNEQFF
NA,NA,TRBV27,TRBJ1-3,TGTGCCAGCAGACCCTTACGTGGAAGTGGGCCAGTATATTTT,CASRPLRGSGPVYF
NA,NA,TRBV19,TRBJ1-1,TGTGCCAGTAGTATAGGGTCCAGGGGAGGGACTGAAGCTTTCTTT,CASSIGSRGGTEAFF
NA,NA,TRBV4-1,TRBJ1-1,TGCGCCAGCAGCCAAGAAGACACACTTGAAGCTTTCTTT,CASSQEDTLEAFF
TRBD1,NA,TRBV9,TRBJ2-1,TGTGCCAGCAGCGTAGGAGGGGGCGGTTACAATGAGCAGTTCTTC,CASSVGGGGYNEQFF
NA,NA,TRBV19,TRBJ1-2,TGTGCCAGTAGTACACAGGGAGACTATGGCTACACCTTC,CASSTQGDYGYTF
NA,NA,TRBV18,TRBJ2-1,TGTGCCAGCTCACCTACCTTGGTGGGGGGGCCCGATGAGCAGTTCTTC,CASSPTLVGGPDEQFF
TRBD1,NA,TRBV2,TRBJ1-1,TGTGCCAGCAGAGTGGGGACAGCTGAAGCTTTCTTT,CASRVGTAEAFF
TRBD2,NA,TRBV18,TRBJ2-3,TGTGCCAGCTCACCAGGGCTAGCGGGGAGCACAGATACGCAGTATTTT,CASSPGLAGSTDTQYF
NA,NA,TRBV9,TRBJ2-2,TGTGCCAGCAGCCCCCCGTACAGAGTGGTCGGGGAGCTGTTTTTT,CASSPPYRVVGELFF
NA,NA,TRBV4-3,TRBJ2-2,TGCGCCAGCAGCCAAGATAGGTGGCAGGGGATCACCGGGGAGCTGTTTTTT,CASSQDRWQGITGELFF
NA,NA,TRBV19,TRBJ1-1,TGTGCCAGTAGTTGGGGGGGGTTGAACACTGAAGCTTTCTTT,CASSWGGLNTEAFF